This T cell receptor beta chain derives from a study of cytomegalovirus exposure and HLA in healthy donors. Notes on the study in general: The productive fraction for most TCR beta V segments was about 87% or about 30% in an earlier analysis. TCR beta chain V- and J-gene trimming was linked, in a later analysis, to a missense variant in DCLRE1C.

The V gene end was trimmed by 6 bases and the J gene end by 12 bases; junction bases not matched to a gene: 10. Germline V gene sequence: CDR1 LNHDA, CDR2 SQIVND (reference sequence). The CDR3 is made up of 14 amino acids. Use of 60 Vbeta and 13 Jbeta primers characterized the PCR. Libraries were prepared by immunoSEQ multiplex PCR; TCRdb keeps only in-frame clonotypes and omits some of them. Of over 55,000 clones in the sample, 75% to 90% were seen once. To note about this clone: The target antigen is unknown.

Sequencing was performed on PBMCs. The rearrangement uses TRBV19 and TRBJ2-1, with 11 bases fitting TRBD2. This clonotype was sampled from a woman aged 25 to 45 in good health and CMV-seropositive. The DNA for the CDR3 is TGTGCCAGTAGACTAGCGGGAGTTGCAGGAAGGCAGTTCTTC. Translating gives CASRLAGVAGRQFF.